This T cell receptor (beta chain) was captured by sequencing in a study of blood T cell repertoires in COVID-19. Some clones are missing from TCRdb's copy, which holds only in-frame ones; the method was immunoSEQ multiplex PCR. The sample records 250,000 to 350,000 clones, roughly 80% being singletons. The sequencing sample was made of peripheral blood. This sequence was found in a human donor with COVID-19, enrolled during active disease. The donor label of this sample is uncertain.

DNA for the CDR3: TGCGCCAGCAGCCAAGGTCGCGGGGGGACGGGGCAGCCCCAGCATTTT. It yields the protein CASSQGRGGTGQPQHF. This rearrangement joins TRBV4-1 to TRBJ1-5; a possible D gene is TRBD1 (5 bases). Germline CDR1 reads MGHRA; CDR2 reads YSYEKL. The V gene lost 1 base and the J gene lost 7 bases, with 17 bases spanning the gap. The CDR3 runs 16 residues.